Listed below are T cell receptor beta chains from one sample, sequenced in a study of blood T cell repertoires in COVID-19. TCRdb keeps only in-frame clones here, not all; method: immunoSEQ multiplex PCR. The sample records fewer than 150,000 clones, 80% to 90% being singletons. The sequencing input was peripheral blood. These receptors were collected from a middle-aged woman with acute or convalescent COVID-19. The CDR3 runs from the conserved cysteine through the conserved F or W. Each record gives: CDR3 protein, J gene, D gene, V gene. A D gene is named only where the DNA matches it firmly.

CDR3 protein: CASSLTQIAEQYF; J gene: TRBJ2-7; D gene: -; V gene: TRBV5-1
CDR3 protein: CASSSWTGNYAEAFF; J gene: TRBJ1-1; D gene: TRBD1; V gene: TRBV7-9
CDR3 protein: CASSTRTTAYGYTF; J gene: TRBJ1-2; D gene: -; V gene: TRBV28
CDR3 protein: CASSPTGLAGFAEQFF; J gene: TRBJ2-1; D gene: TRBD2; V gene: TRBV7-2
CDR3 protein: CASERNLRETQYF; J gene: TRBJ2-5; D gene: -; V gene: TRBV6-5
CDR3 protein: CASSLGLSNQPQHF; J gene: TRBJ1-5; D gene: -; V gene: TRBV3-1/TRBV3-2
CDR3 protein: CASSLVAQGEGQPQHF; J gene: TRBJ1-5; D gene: -; V gene: TRBV7-2
CDR3 protein: CASRIPLGRNEQFF; J gene: TRBJ2-1; D gene: -; V gene: TRBV2
CDR3 protein: CASSPPEAGGAYGYTF; J gene: TRBJ1-2; D gene: TRBD1; V gene: TRBV18
CDR3 protein: CASSESGSGANVLTF; J gene: TRBJ2-6; D gene: -; V gene: TRBV9
CDR3 protein: CSVLGAQTSGSSYEQYF; J gene: TRBJ2-7; D gene: TRBD2; V gene: TRBV29-1
CDR3 protein: CSASRPTGMRSPLHF; J gene: TRBJ1-6; D gene: -; V gene: TRBV20-1
CDR3 protein: CATTAGDGYTF; J gene: TRBJ1-2; D gene: -; V gene: TRBV10-3
CDR3 protein: CASSGLPKGPQHF; J gene: TRBJ1-5; D gene: -; V gene: TRBV2
CDR3 protein: CASSHQGNTEAFF; J gene: TRBJ1-1; D gene: -; V gene: TRBV28
CDR3 protein: CASSLHSDRGRGTEAFF; J gene: TRBJ1-1; D gene: TRBD1; V gene: TRBV6-6
CDR3 protein: CASSPDSGGSYEQYF; J gene: TRBJ2-7; D gene: TRBD2; V gene: TRBV5-5
CDR3 protein: CASKAPGQGSNQPQHF; J gene: TRBJ1-5; D gene: TRBD1; V gene: TRBV19
CDR3 protein: CASLQGPSGRYGYTF; J gene: TRBJ1-2; D gene: TRBD1; V gene: TRBV6-5
CDR3 protein: CATSDPGTSGNNEQFF; J gene: TRBJ2-1; D gene: TRBD2; V gene: TRBV24-1
CDR3 protein: CASSQDQQNTEAFF; J gene: TRBJ1-1; D gene: -; V gene: TRBV4-3
CDR3 protein: CASSPPGQARETQYF; J gene: TRBJ2-5; D gene: TRBD1; V gene: TRBV18
CDR3 protein: CASSQARRSGPPEAFF; J gene: TRBJ1-1; D gene: -; V gene: TRBV4-3
CDR3 protein: CASSLAGGETQYF; J gene: TRBJ2-5; D gene: -; V gene: TRBV5-6
CDR3 protein: CASSYWTGPYEQYF; J gene: TRBJ2-7; D gene: -; V gene: TRBV6-2/TRBV6-3
CDR3 protein: CASSVMNTEAFF; J gene: TRBJ1-1; D gene: -; V gene: TRBV19
CDR3 protein: CAGRGLRTEAFF; J gene: TRBJ1-1; D gene: -; V gene: TRBV30
CDR3 protein: CASSLTSGSSYEQYF; J gene: TRBJ2-7; D gene: TRBD2; V gene: TRBV7-9
CDR3 protein: CASSNPNTGELFF; J gene: TRBJ2-2; D gene: -; V gene: TRBV19
CDR3 protein: CASSLESLGQGARSPLHF; J gene: TRBJ1-6; D gene: TRBD1; V gene: TRBV7-7
CDR3 protein: CASSVLPGQPNTEAFF; J gene: TRBJ1-1; D gene: TRBD1; V gene: TRBV18
CDR3 protein: CASSDGVGVSGKTQYF; J gene: TRBJ2-5; D gene: -; V gene: TRBV10-2
CDR3 protein: CASSERGGQFF; J gene: TRBJ2-1; D gene: -; V gene: TRBV2
CDR3 protein: CASSPWDSSGPNTGELFF; J gene: TRBJ2-2; D gene: TRBD2; V gene: TRBV7-9
CDR3 protein: CASSEVFGTGAGYTF; J gene: TRBJ1-2; D gene: TRBD1; V gene: TRBV6-1
CDR3 protein: CASTRQGQRTDTQYF; J gene: TRBJ2-3; D gene: TRBD1; V gene: TRBV7-9
CDR3 protein: CAWSVRVTDTQYF; J gene: TRBJ2-3; D gene: -; V gene: TRBV30
CDR3 protein: CASRQTSGGAGEQFF; J gene: TRBJ2-1; D gene: TRBD2; V gene: TRBV2
CDR3 protein: CASSPRGGPVHEQFF; J gene: TRBJ2-1; D gene: TRBD2; V gene: TRBV7-9
CDR3 protein: CASSLGQGNYGYTF; J gene: TRBJ1-2; D gene: -; V gene: TRBV13
CDR3 protein: CASSYNRGETQYF; J gene: TRBJ2-5; D gene: -; V gene: TRBV6-6
CDR3 protein: CASSVEPGRNTEAFF; J gene: TRBJ1-1; D gene: -; V gene: TRBV9
CDR3 protein: CASSLVLAGETQYF; J gene: TRBJ2-5; D gene: TRBD2; V gene: TRBV5-5
CDR3 protein: CASSQAGGFNEQFF; J gene: TRBJ2-1; D gene: TRBD2; V gene: TRBV7-6
CDR3 protein: CASSPTGTSGRVGETQYF; J gene: TRBJ2-5; D gene: TRBD2; V gene: TRBV9
CDR3 protein: CASSLVGGLTYEQYF; J gene: TRBJ2-7; D gene: -; V gene: TRBV7-8
CDR3 protein: CAVRQGAGNTEAFF; J gene: TRBJ1-1; D gene: TRBD1; V gene: TRBV10-3
CDR3 protein: CAWSRSRNTEAFF; J gene: TRBJ1-1; D gene: -; V gene: TRBV30
CDR3 protein: CASTYGGSSEAFF; J gene: TRBJ1-1; D gene: -; V gene: TRBV5-4
CDR3 protein: CASEGGDSGNTIYF; J gene: TRBJ1-3; D gene: -; V gene: TRBV2
CDR3 protein: CASSRTSGGVNEQFF; J gene: TRBJ2-1; D gene: TRBD2; V gene: TRBV11-3
CDR3 protein: CASSPSGAGYTF; J gene: TRBJ1-2; D gene: -; V gene: TRBV7-9